Sequencing of this TCR beta chain was carried out in a study of long-term antiretroviral therapy in people with HIV. Study-wide results and caveats: HIV repertoire CDR3 lengths ranged less widely than those of controls.

Running of the v3.0 immunoSEQ assay took place at survey level. TCRdb's table, derived via immunoSEQ multiplex PCR, lists solely in-frame clones and lacks some. The repertoire consists of tens of thousands of clones, with over 90% occurring once and the leading ten covering 3% to 3.5%. Each donor had at least one pre-ART and at least two post-ART PBMC samples. The germline V and J ends were trimmed by 5 bases and 3 bases, with 8 bases remaining between them. CDR3 size: 13 residues. CDR1 is SGHVS, CDR2 FNYEAQ, per germline. As concerns this clone: Its specificity is not known.

Material: unsorted PBMCs, obtained 5.3 years after starting antiretroviral therapy. The sequence was obtained from a man aged 50 to 59 with HIV. This sequence joins TRBV7-6 and TRBJ2-1; D not resolved. CDR3 loop: CASSDPFYNEQFF. The CDR3 nucleotides are TGTGCCAGCAGCGATCCTTTCTACAATGAGCAGTTCTTC.